The source of this TCR beta chain is a study of somatic mutations in cytotoxic T cells in rheumatoid arthritis. Study as a whole: Flow cytometric sorting isolated some V beta antibody-stained T-cell populations at nearly 100% purity, and among them were V beta1+ cells that underwent TCRB sequencing.

The protocol was immunoSEQ multiplex PCR, while the TCRdb copy is restricted to in-frame clones and leaves out a portion. Counted here are 9,500 to 15,000 clones, over 70% occurring once; the ten biggest clones make up 13% to 15%. From germline, CDR1 is SQVTM and CDR2 ANQGSEA. Trimming took off 7 bases at V and 0 bases at J, with 16 bases between the two ends. The CDR3 extends over 15 amino acids. The gene calls are TRBV29-1 and TRBJ2-1, with D tentatively TRBD2 (7 bases). The TCR was taken from a man aged 45-60 years in good health. The sample taken for sequencing was CD8+ T cells sorted from blood. CDR3 coding DNA: TGCAGCGCAAACATCGGGGGGCCCTCCTACAATGAGCAGTTCTTC. Protein product: CSANIGGPSYNEQFF.